This T cell receptor beta chain comes out of a study of cytomegalovirus exposure and HLA in healthy donors. General study points: Rare TCR sequences predominated, though certain public TCRs were found in many donors.

Method: immunoSEQ multiplex PCR; TCRdb's copy keeps in-frame clones and lacks some. The sample shows about 89,000 clones, approximately 88% of them seen only once. Germline trimming cut 0 bases from V and 1 base from J; bases unmatched to any gene: 7. The germline V gene has CDR1 SGDLS and CDR2 YYNGEE. This CDR3 has 17 amino acids. Remarks on this clone: What it binds is unknown.

Sequencing used PBMCs. The chain combines TRBV9 with TRBJ2-3; TRBD2 matches at 8 bases. This clonotype originated in a woman between 18 and 29 years old in good health and CMV-seropositive. CDR3: CASSVEGGGSGTDTQYF. DNA for the CDR3: TGTGCCAGCAGCGTAGAGGGCGGGGGGAGTGGCACAGATACGCAGTATTTT. Using reference TRBV9 and TRBJ2-3 for the parts outside the CDR3, the full variable domain is DSGVTQTPKHLITATGQRVTLRCSPRSGDLSVYWYQQSLDQGLQFLIQYYNGEERAKGNILERFSAQQFPDLHSELNLSSLELGDSALYFCASSVEGGGSGTDTQYFGPGTRLTVL.